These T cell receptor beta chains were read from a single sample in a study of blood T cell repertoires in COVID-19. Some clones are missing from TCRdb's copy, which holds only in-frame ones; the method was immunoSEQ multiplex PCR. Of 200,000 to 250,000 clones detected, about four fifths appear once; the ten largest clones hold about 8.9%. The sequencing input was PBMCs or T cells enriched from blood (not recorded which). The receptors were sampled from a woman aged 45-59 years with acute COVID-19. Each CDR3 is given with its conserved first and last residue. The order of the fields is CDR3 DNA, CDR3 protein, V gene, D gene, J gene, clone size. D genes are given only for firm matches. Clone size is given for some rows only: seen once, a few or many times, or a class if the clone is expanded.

DNA: TGTGCCAGCAGTTCCCTCTACGGGGAGCTGTTTTTT
CDR3: CASSSLYGELFF
V: TRBV27
D: -
J: TRBJ2-2
size: -

DNA: TGTGCCATCAGGAGGACTAGCGGGACGGGATACGAGCAGTACTTC
CDR3: CAIRRTSGTGYEQYF
V: TRBV10-3
D: TRBD2
J: TRBJ2-7
size: -

DNA: TGCGCCAGCAGCCAAGCCAGGGTATACAATGAGCAGTTCTTC
CDR3: CASSQARVYNEQFF
V: TRBV4-1
D: -
J: TRBJ2-1
size: once

DNA: TGCGCCAGCAGCCAAGATCCGAATCGGGTCGCGGATGAGCAGTTCTTC
CDR3: CASSQDPNRVADEQFF
V: TRBV4-1
D: -
J: TRBJ2-1
size: -

DNA: TGTGCCAGCAGCTTAGCGGACAGGCCGAGCTCCTATAATTCACCCCTCCACTTT
CDR3: CASSLADRPSSYNSPLHF
V: TRBV7-9
D: TRBD1
J: TRBJ1-6
size: -

DNA: TGCGCCAGCCAAGGACAGGGGGATTTTGGCGGGGAGCTGTTTTTT
CDR3: CASQGQGDFGGELFF
V: TRBV5-1
D: TRBD1
J: TRBJ2-2
size: few

DNA: TGTGCCAGCACTCAAACAGGGAGAGGTGCTTTCTTT
CDR3: CASTQTGRGAFF
V: TRBV28
D: -
J: TRBJ1-1
size: few

DNA: TGTGCCAGCTCCAGACAGGGCCCCGAGCAGTACTTC
CDR3: CASSRQGPEQYF
V: TRBV2
D: TRBD1
J: TRBJ2-7
size: -

DNA: TGTGCCAGTAGTATACAAGGAGACAGAGGCATTCAGTACTTC
CDR3: CASSIQGDRGIQYF
V: TRBV19
D: -
J: TRBJ2-4
size: -

DNA: TGTGCCAGCAGTGAAGAAACTCGCGAGACCCAGTACTTC
CDR3: CASSEETRETQYF
V: TRBV2
D: -
J: TRBJ2-5
size: -

DNA: TGTGCCAGCAGTTACTCGGCAGGGGGTGGGTACGAGCAGTACTTC
CDR3: CASSYSAGGGYEQYF
V: TRBV6-5
D: TRBD1
J: TRBJ2-7
size: -

DNA: TGCGCCAGCAGCTTGGCCGTATTCACTAGCGGAAACACCGGGGAGCTGTTTTTT
CDR3: CASSLAVFTSGNTGELFF
V: TRBV5-1
D: TRBD2
J: TRBJ2-2
size: -

DNA: TGTGCCAGCAGCTTGCCTCACGGCAGGGGGCTTGATGGCTACACCTTC
CDR3: CASSLPHGRGLDGYTF
V: TRBV7-2
D: TRBD1
J: TRBJ1-2
size: -

DNA: TGTGCCTCTAGAGGGGGACCGAACACTGAAGCTTTCTTT
CDR3: CASRGGPNTEAFF
V: TRBV5-6
D: -
J: TRBJ1-1
size: -

DNA: TGTGCCAGCAGCCCCTTAAACATTAATTCACCCCTCCACTTT
CDR3: CASSPLNINSPLHF
V: TRBV7-2
D: -
J: TRBJ1-6
size: -

DNA: TGCGCCAGCAGCTTGCCGGGATACGAAGCCTCTGGAAACACCATATATTTT
CDR3: CASSLPGYEASGNTIYF
V: TRBV5-1
D: -
J: TRBJ1-3
size: -

DNA: TGTGCCAGCAGTCTCATGAGGGTGGACTACAATGAGCAGTTCTTC
CDR3: CASSLMRVDYNEQFF
V: TRBV27
D: -
J: TRBJ2-1
size: -

DNA: TGTGCCAGCAAGGGCGGGGGCTATGGCTACACCTTC
CDR3: CASKGGGYGYTF
V: TRBV12-3/TRBV12-4
D: -
J: TRBJ1-2
size: -

DNA: TGTGCCAGCAGCACTACAGGGTCCCGCTACAATGAGCAGTTCTTC
CDR3: CASSTTGSRYNEQFF
V: TRBV5-4
D: -
J: TRBJ2-1
size: -

DNA: TGCGCCAGCAGCTACCGGGGTGGAGAAGAGACCCAGTACTTC
CDR3: CASSYRGGEETQYF
V: TRBV5-1
D: -
J: TRBJ2-5
size: -

DNA: TGTGCCAGCAGCAACCGAATCCTCTGTCAGGGGGGCGATAATTATGGCTACACCTTC
CDR3: CASSNRILCQGGDNYGYTF
V: TRBV11-3
D: TRBD1
J: TRBJ1-2
size: -

DNA: TGTGCCAGCAAGCTTGGTCCCAGGGAAAACTACGAGCAGTACTTC
CDR3: CASKLGPRENYEQYF
V: TRBV5-5
D: -
J: TRBJ2-7
size: -

DNA: TGTGCCAGCAGCTTGGGCAGGAACTATGGCTACACCTTC
CDR3: CASSLGRNYGYTF
V: TRBV7-2
D: -
J: TRBJ1-2
size: -

DNA: TGTGCCAGCAGCCAACTGCAGGAAGCTAACTATGGCTACACCTTC
CDR3: CASSQLQEANYGYTF
V: TRBV3-1/TRBV3-2
D: -
J: TRBJ1-2
size: -

DNA: TGCGCCAGCAGCTGGACCGGGAAGAACACCGGGGAGCTGTTTTTT
CDR3: CASSWTGKNTGELFF
V: TRBV5-1
D: -
J: TRBJ2-2
size: few

DNA: TGTGCCAGCAGCTATCCACTTGGGACCCAGTACTTC
CDR3: CASSYPLGTQYF
V: TRBV7-8
D: -
J: TRBJ2-5
size: -

DNA: TGTGCCAGTCGACAGCGCCGCACAGATACGCAGTATTTT
CDR3: CASRQRRTDTQYF
V: TRBV28
D: -
J: TRBJ2-3
size: -